A single sample gave rise to the 3 T cell receptor beta chains below, sequenced in a study of blood T cells in healthy people across ages. Together with a sample-barcoded 5' primer, a J-beta primer mix was included in a second PCR lasting 7 to 11 cycles. From the 5' RACE reads, TCRdb called clonotypes with MiXCR, one entry per CDR3 protein. The sample holds hundreds of thousands of distinct CDR3 sequences; roughly 64% are singletons and the top ten take roughly 22%. The sample comprised blood. The source of these receptors is a man aged 25-45 years in good health.

This clonotype was seen more than once but under ten times. V is TRBV7-2 and J is TRBJ2-3; the match to TRBD2 covers 7 bases. In germline, CDR1 is SGHTA, CDR2 FQGNSA. Germline trimming cut 6 bases from V and 6 bases from J; bases unmatched to any gene: 12. The CDR3 sequence is 15 residues long. The CDR3 DNA reads TGTGCCAGCAGTCGCGATGGAGCGGGATTCGATACGCAGTATTTT. This encodes CASSRDGAGFDTQYF.

This sequence joins TRBV11-2 and TRBJ1-2; 8 nucleotides align to TRBD1. The CDR3 covers 15 residues. Germline V gene data show CDR1 as SGHAT and CDR2 as FQNNGV. The J segment lost 4 bases and the V segment lost 1 base, leaving 5 bases of the junction unmatched. The CDR3 is CASSLGGTGSYGYTF. The CDR3 DNA sequence: TGTGCCAGCAGCTTAGGCGGGACAGGCTCCTATGGCTACACCTTC.

This chain connects TRBV6-1 to TRBJ2-3, with D possibly matching TRBD2 (6 bases). The CDR3 runs 13 residues. Trimming took 8 bases from V and 2 from J, leaving 11 bases between them. Germline CDR1 MNHNS, CDR2 SASEGT. The CDR3 loop reads CASWDLFTDTQYF. The CDR3 DNA sequence: TGTGCCAGCTGGGACTTGTTCACAGATACGCAGTATTTT.